This entry features one T cell receptor beta chain sequence. Its antigen is still unknown. These data come from a study of OX40 agonist ivuxolimab in advanced cancers. Across the study: The study treated patients with ivuxolimab, an agonistic anti-OX40 (CD134) antibody. Among those enrolled, mean age was about 60 years (range roughly 23 to 90) and 82.7% were male.

Germline CDR1 and CDR2: SNHLY and FYNNEI. The CDR3 contains 14 residues. The V and J ends lost 10 bases and 4 bases respectively, with 17 bases between them. Assay: immunoSEQ multiplex PCR; the TCRdb copy retains only in-frame clones and omits some. The table has 25,000 to 40,000 clones, roughly 80% seen once. Study outcomes and limitations: More expanded clones were found, on average, in CD8+ than in CD4+ T cells.

This clonotype originated in an adult with an advanced solid tumor such as melanoma, head and neck, liver or kidney cancer. V is TRBV2 and J is TRBJ2-1; a possible D gene is TRBD1 (6 bases). The sample consisted of CD4+ or CD8+ T cells sorted from blood, taken in a trial of the OX40 agonist ivuxolimab. The CDR3 reads CATKGPGQYNEQFF. CDR3 sequence (DNA): TGTGCCACCAAGGGCCCCGGACAGTACAATGAGCAGTTCTTC.